The 17 T cell receptor beta chains listed next were all sequenced from one sample in a study of technical replicates of blood from a handful of donors. Method: immunoSEQ multiplex PCR; TCRdb's copy keeps in-frame clones and lacks some. Of approximately 82,000 clones in the sample, roughly 94% were seen once. The specimen sequenced was T cells isolated from PBMCs. These receptors all stem from a human donor in good health.

The CDR3 reads CASSWGLGLAEQYF. The CDR3 nucleotides read TGTGCCAGCAGCTGGGGGCTGGGGCTAGCCGAGCAGTACTTC. The rearrangement joins TRBV5-6 to TRBJ2-7; TRBD1 is a possible D gene (6 bases). The V gene's germline CDR1 is SGHDT and CDR2 YYEEEE. This CDR3 is built from 14 residues. Trimming removed 3 bases at V and 6 bases at J, with 16 bases between. Looking up the rest from reference TRBV5-6 and TRBJ2-7 gives the full variable domain: DAGVTQSPTHLIKTRGQQVTLRCSPKSGHDTVSWYQQALGQGPQFIFQYYEEEERQRGNFPDRFSGHQFPNYSSELNVNALLLGDSALYLCASSWGLGLAEQYFGPGTRLTVT.

The J gene is TRBJ2-3, the V gene TRBV5-1; no reliable D call. Germline CDR1 reads SGHRS; CDR2 reads YFSETQ. The V end lost 4 bases, the J end lost 5 bases, and 11 bases lay between the germline ends. The CDR3 extends over 13 amino acids. The CDR3 nucleotides read TGCGCCAGCAGCCCGAGGCCCGGAGATACGCAGTATTTT. Its protein is CASSPRPGDTQYF.

The chain employs TRBV5-1 and TRBJ1-5, with D unresolved. The CDR3 has 13 residues. Germline loops: CDR1 SGHRS, CDR2 YFSETQ. V shed 4 bases and J shed 5 bases, with 10 bases lying between them. DNA of the CDR3: TGCGCCAGCAGCCGCACGGTAGATCAGCCCCAGCATTTT. This translates into CASSRTVDQPQHF.

The J gene is TRBJ2-1, the V gene TRBV28, with TRBD2 as a possible D gene (6 bases). CDR3 length: 11 residues. CDR1 MDHEN and CDR2 SYDVKM come from the germline V gene. V lost 5 bases and J lost 8, with 7 bases in between. CDR3 sequence (DNA): TGTGCCAGCAGTCGGGGGTATGAGCAGTTCTTC. It yields the protein CASSRGYEQFF. Based on the CDR3 plus reference TRBV28 and TRBJ2-1, the full variable domain is DVKVTQSSRYLVKRTGEKVFLECVQDMDHENMFWYRQDPGLGLRLIYFSYDVKMKEKGDIPEGYSVSREKKERFSLILESASTNQTSMYLCASSRGYEQFFGPGTRLTVL.

This clone was seen more than once but under ten times. The V call is TRBV19, the J call TRBJ1-5, with a tentative D call TRBD1 (6 bases). Trimming removed 9 bases at V and 1 base at J, with 13 bases between. The CDR3 has 14 amino acids. CDR1 and CDR2 (germline): LNHDA, SQIVND (reference sequence). CDR3 residues: CASLQGRSNQPQHF. CDR3 nucleotide sequence: TGTGCCAGCCTACAGGGAAGGAGCAATCAGCCCCAGCATTTT.

J is TRBJ1-5 and V is TRBV19, with D possibly matching TRBD1 (6 bases). V shed 6 bases and J shed 7 bases, with 13 bases lying between them. There are 13 residues in the CDR3. Germline CDR1 reads LNHDA; CDR2 reads SQIVND (reference sequence). The DNA for the CDR3 is TGTGCCAGTAGCAACGGACAGCGGCAGCCCCAGCATTTT. Residues: CASSNGQRQPQHF. Variable domain in full (rest from reference TRBV19 and TRBJ1-5): DGGITQSPKYLFRKEGQNVTLSCEQNLNHDAMYWYRQDPGQGLRLIYYSQIVNDFQKGDIAEGYSVSREKKESFPLTVTSAQKNPTAFYLCASSNGQRQPQHFGDGTRLSIL.

The chain joins TRBV5-1 to TRBJ2-5, with D perhaps TRBD2 (5 bases). Germline CDR1 is SGHRS and CDR2 is YFSETQ. The CDR3 has 13 residues. The V and J ends lost 1 base and 4 bases respectively, with 8 bases between them. The CDR3 is CASSLTSLETQYF. Written as DNA, the CDR3 is TGCGCCAGCAGCTTGACTAGTCTAGAGACCCAGTACTTC.

The chain recombines TRBV30 with TRBJ2-3; 9 bases are shared with TRBD2. The germline V gene encodes CDR1 GTSNPN and CDR2 SVGIG (reference sequence). This CDR3 has 18 residues. V was pared by 3 bases and J by 4 bases, with 17 bases of the junction left unmatched. CDR3 coding DNA: TGTGCCTGGAGCCCCCCGAGTGGGCTAGCGGGGTTCGCAGATACGCAGTATTTT. Its translation is CAWSPPSGLAGFADTQYF.

The chain links TRBV10-2 to TRBJ2-1; 11 nucleotides line up with TRBD1. The germline V gene encodes CDR1 WSHSY and CDR2 SAAADI. The CDR3 length is 14 residues. The J segment lost 6 bases and the V segment lost 5 bases, leaving 3 bases of the junction unmatched. CDR3 nucleotide sequence: TGCGCCAGCAGTCCCGGGACAGGGGGCAATGAGCAGTTCTTC. Its protein is CASSPGTGGNEQFF.

The CDR3 sequence is CASSQVGGLGEKLFF. CDR3 sequence (DNA): TGCGCCAGCAGCCAAGTCGGGGGGCTGGGTGAAAAACTGTTTTTT. The chain links TRBV4-1 to TRBJ1-4, with a tentative D call TRBD1 (6 bases). This CDR3 spans 15 amino acids. V lost 1 base to trimming and J lost 7 bases, with 13 bases between them. Germline V gene data show CDR1 as MGHRA and CDR2 as YSYEKL.

The chain joins TRBV30 to TRBJ1-2; D ambiguous. Looked up from germline, CDR1 is GTSNPN and CDR2 is SVGIG (reference sequence). The CDR3 contains 17 residues. The V end was cut by 1 base, the J end by 4 bases, with 22 bases between. The DNA of the CDR3 is TGTGCCTGGAGTGGCCGAGATCTCACCGCATACGGCTATGGCTACACCTTC. This gives the protein CAWSGRDLTAYGYGYTF. The full variable domain, its missing parts supplied by reference TRBV30 and TRBJ1-2, is SQTIHQWPATLVQPVGSPLSLECTVEGTSNPNLYWYRQAAGRGLQLLFYSVGIGQISSEVPQNLSASRPQDRQFILSSKKLLLSDSGFYLCAWSGRDLTAYGYGYTFGSGTRLTVV.

The chain employs TRBV7-9 and TRBJ2-3; TRBD2 agrees at 12 bases. The CDR3 loop spans 17 amino acids. Germline CDR1 is SEHNR and CDR2 is FQNEAQ (reference sequence). The V segment lost 1 base and the J segment 4 bases; nucleotides outside the gene matches: 6. CDR3 coding DNA: TGTGCCAGCAGCTTAGTCTCTAGCGGGGGGGATGCAGATACGCAGTATTTT. As protein: CASSLVSSGGDADTQYF.

The V call is TRBV14, the J call TRBJ2-3; TRBD1 is a possible D gene (6 bases). Per germline, CDR1 SGHDN and CDR2 FVKESK. Trimming removed 4 bases at V and 8 bases at J, with 13 bases between. This CDR3 spans 13 amino acids. The CDR3 sequence: CASSPGVFSTQYF. CDR3 DNA: TGTGCCAGCAGCCCAGGGGTATTTAGTACGCAGTATTTT.

This CDR3 reads CAWSPPRWQGYGYTF. CDR3 DNA sequence: TGTGCCTGGAGTCCTCCCAGGTGGCAAGGCTATGGCTACACCTTC. The chain couples TRBV30 to TRBJ1-2; unclear D gene. V was pared by 2 bases and J by 4 bases, with 17 bases between. The germline V gene has CDR1 GTSNPN and CDR2 SVGIG (reference sequence). The CDR3 is 15 residues long.

There are a few counts of this clone. The chain carries TRBV5-4 and TRBJ2-7, with 7 bases lining up with TRBD1. The CDR3 consists of 14 residues. Trimming took 4 bases from V and 0 from J; bases not matched to a gene: 4. The germline V gene encodes CDR1 SGHNT and CDR2 YYREEE (reference sequence). The CDR3 is CASSLGTDSYEQYF. DNA for the CDR3: TGTGCCAGCAGCCTCGGGACAGACTCCTACGAGCAGTACTTC.

Here the CDR3 reads CASSLEWGQGLYF. CDR3 in DNA: TGTGCCAGCAGCTTAGAGTGGGGCCAGGGGCTGTACTTC. The rearrangement joins TRBV7-2 to TRBJ2-7; tentatively, D is TRBD1 (6 bases). With 1 base removed from V and 12 bases from J, the gap between germline ends came to 16 bases. The CDR3 sequence is 13 residues long. The germline CDR1 and CDR2 sequences are SGHTA and FQGNSA.

The chain combines TRBV28 with TRBJ2-2; 10 nucleotides match TRBD1. The CDR3 spans 16 residues. The germline gives CDR1 MDHEN, CDR2 SYDVKM. The trim removed 5 bases at V and 4 bases at J, leaving 7 bases unmatched. CDR3 protein: CASSGEGTGATGELFF. In DNA form, the CDR3 reads TGTGCCAGCAGTGGTGAGGGGACAGGGGCCACCGGGGAGCTGTTTTTT.